These 32 T cell receptor beta chains came from one sample sequenced in a study of shared clonotypes between healthy human individuals. The protocol was immunoSEQ multiplex PCR, while the TCRdb copy is restricted to in-frame clones and leaves out a portion. The data show hundreds of thousands of clones, with roughly four fifths seen just once and under 15% held by the top ten. Sequenced material: PBMCs. The receptors come from a middle-aged woman in good health. Some clones in this sample may be carry-over from other donors' samples.

The CDR3 is CASSLVGGSRETQYF. CDR3 in DNA: TGCGCCAGCAGCTTGGTGGGGGGGAGCCGGGAGACCCAGTACTTC. The V gene is TRBV5-1, the J gene TRBJ2-5; 7 bases match TRBD2. Germline V gene sequence: CDR1 SGHRS, CDR2 YFSETQ. J gave up 5 bases and V 0 bases, and 7 bases lay outside the gene matches. This CDR3 region has 15 residues.

This chain joins TRBV30 and TRBJ1-1; no clear D gene. This CDR3 spans 14 amino acids. CDR1 and CDR2 from the germline V gene are GTSNPN and SVGIG (reference sequence). V was trimmed by 0 bases and J by 1 base, leaving 9 bases between them. CDR3 amino acids: CAWSVGFANTEAFF. The CDR3 DNA reads as TGTGCCTGGAGTGTAGGTTTCGCGAACACTGAAGCTTTCTTT.

The chain has TRBV11-2 and TRBJ2-3; D remains unclear. Germline V gene sequence: CDR1 SGHAT, CDR2 FQNNGV. The CDR3 has 11 amino acids. The germline V and J ends were trimmed by 1 base and 8 bases, with 4 bases remaining between them. This CDR3 reads CASSLGVTQYF. DNA of the CDR3: TGTGCCAGCAGCTTAGGGGTTACGCAGTATTTT.

The table lists this clone with a few counts. The chain carries TRBV6-1 and TRBJ1-2; D is ambiguous. Trimming cost V 7 bases and J 7 bases, with 16 bases left between them. The CDR3 totals 13 residues. The germline CDR1 and CDR2 sequences are MNHNS and SASEGT. The CDR3 loop reads CASMESLMGGYTF. For the CDR3, the DNA is TGTGCCAGCATGGAGAGTTTGATGGGTGGCTACACCTTC.

The chain uses TRBV7-2 and TRBJ2-7, with TRBD1 matching over 10 bases. Trimming removed 7 bases from V and 7 bases from J; junction bases left unmatched: 19. Germline V gene lookup returns CDR1 SGHTA and CDR2 FQGNSA. The CDR3 consists of 17 residues. The CDR3 is CASTQNAKGTGAREQYF. The CDR3 bases are TGTGCCAGCACCCAAAATGCAAAAGGGACAGGGGCTAGGGAGCAGTACTTC.

The chain combines TRBV28 with TRBJ2-3; D is undetermined. The CDR3 runs 13 residues. CDR1 and CDR2 (germline): MDHEN, SYDVKM. Trimming shortened V by 3 bases and J by 6 bases, and 10 bases separated the two germline ends. CDR3 DNA sequence: TGTGCCAGCAGTTTCAGAATGATGGATACGCAGTATTTT. Protein: CASSFRMMDTQYF.

A word on this clone: The same CDR3 is also encoded by other DNA sequences in this sample. The gene calls are TRBV11-2 and TRBJ2-2; D unclear. Looked up from germline, CDR1 is SGHAT and CDR2 is FQNNGV. The CDR3 extends over 13 amino acids. V was cut by 3 bases and J by 2 bases, with 4 bases left in between. CDR3 amino acids: CASSLANTGELFF. The CDR3 DNA reads TGTGCCAGCAGCTTGGCAAACACCGGGGAGCTGTTTTTT.

This clone was detected a few times. The chain joins TRBV2 to TRBJ1-2; perhaps TRBD1 as D (5 bases). The V gene lost 7 bases and the J gene lost 1 base, with 16 bases spanning the gap. Germline V gene data show CDR1 as SNHLY and CDR2 as FYNNEI. CDR3 length equals 15 residues. DNA for the CDR3: TGTGCCAGCACTACCCGAGGGACTGGTAACTATGGCTACACCTTC. Protein: CASTTRGTGNYGYTF.

In the case of this clone: A much larger clone differs from this one at a single base, so this may be a read error. The genes are TRBV5-1 and TRBJ2-2, with D possibly matching TRBD2 (5 bases). CDR3 length: 14 residues. CDR1 is SGHRS, CDR2 YFSETQ, per germline. The chain's CDR3 is CASWATQNTGELVF. CDR3 coding DNA: TGCGCCAGCTGGGCGACACAGAACACCGGGGAGCTGGTTTTT.

This rearrangement joins TRBV28 to TRBJ2-7; 10 bases match TRBD1. Germline V gives CDR1 MDHEN, CDR2 SYDVKM. Unmatched junction bases numbered 8, after V lost 5 bases and J lost 4 bases. The CDR3 runs 15 residues. The DNA for the CDR3 is TGTGCCAGCAGTCCTCCGACAGGGGGCGCGTACGAGCAGTACTTC. Its translation is CASSPPTGGAYEQYF. The whole variable domain, filled in from reference TRBV28 and TRBJ2-7, reads DVKVTQSSRYLVKRTGEKVFLECVQDMDHENMFWYRQDPGLGLRLIYFSYDVKMKEKGDIPEGYSVSREKKERFSLILESASTNQTSMYLCASSPPTGGAYEQYFGPGTRLTVT.

DNA for the CDR3: TGTGCCAGCAGCCAGACCCGGGAGGAGACCCAGTACTTC. Translation: CASSQTREETQYF. The chain has TRBV7-3 and TRBJ2-5; a possible D gene is TRBD2 (6 bases). Germline CDR1 is SGHTA and CDR2 is FQGTGA. The CDR3 covers 13 residues. The V end was cut by 5 bases, the J end by 5 bases, with 12 bases between.

This clone was detected many times. CDR3 amino acids: CASSWAGAGPTDTQYF. The DNA of the CDR3 is TGCGCCAGCAGCTGGGCCGGGGCGGGGCCCACAGATACGCAGTATTTT. This rearrangement joins TRBV5-1 to TRBJ2-3; maybe TRBD2 (6 bases). CDR3 size: 16 residues. Trimming took 3 bases from V and 2 from J, leaving 16 bases between them. CDR1 and CDR2 from the germline V gene are SGHRS and YFSETQ.

The CDR3, as DNA: TGCGCCAGCAGCCAACTCGAAGGGGGGTACGAGCAGTACTTC. Translation gives CASSQLEGGYEQYF. The V and J genes are TRBV4-1 and TRBJ2-5; D tentatively fits TRBD1 or TRBD2 (6 bases each). The J call may be mistaken, given a closer DNA end match to TRBJ2-7. Per the germline V gene, CDR1 is MGHRA and CDR2 is YSYEKL. The CDR3 is 14 amino acids.

The CDR3 nucleotides are TGCGCCAGCAGCCCCCGACTAGCGGGCTTATACAATGAGCAGTTCTTC. It codes for CASSPRLAGLYNEQFF. This chain connects TRBV4-1 to TRBJ2-1; 10 bases agree with TRBD2. Germline values: CDR1 MGHRA, CDR2 YSYEKL. The CDR3 sequence is 16 residues long. V dropped 4 bases and J dropped 4; count of bases not matched to a gene: 7.

The V call is TRBV27, the J call TRBJ2-4; D call uncertain. Germline V CDR1 and CDR2: MNHEY, SMNVEV (reference sequence). Trimming removed 0 bases at V and 6 bases at J, with 6 bases between. This CDR3 region has 13 residues. The CDR3 here is CASSLSSGNIQYF. In DNA form, the CDR3 reads TGTGCCAGCAGTTTATCGTCCGGAAACATTCAGTACTTC.

The chain links TRBV19 to TRBJ1-5, with 9 bases aligning to TRBD1. Germline V gives CDR1 LNHDA, CDR2 SQIVND (reference sequence). J gave up 6 bases and V 0 bases, and 18 bases lay outside the gene matches. This CDR3 is 20 amino acids long. The CDR3 protein is CASSIDERQGDFSKGQPQHF. Written as DNA, the CDR3 is TGTGCCAGTAGTATAGATGAACGACAGGGGGATTTTTCGAAGGGTCAGCCCCAGCATTTT.

Concerning this clone: Other DNA variants within this sample encode the same CDR3. This chain connects TRBV2 to TRBJ2-7, with D unclear. CDR3 length equals 13 residues. V was pared by 1 base and J by 4 bases, with 8 bases between. In germline, CDR1 is SNHLY, CDR2 FYNNEI. The CDR3 spells CASSEGVFYEQYF. CDR3 DNA: TGTGCCAGCAGTGAAGGGGTTTTTTACGAGCAGTACTTC.

The V gene is TRBV30, the J gene TRBJ2-5, with D hard to call. Germline-derived CDR1 and CDR2 are GTSNPN and SVGIG (reference sequence). Trimming shortened V by 1 base and J by 5 bases, and 11 bases separated the two germline ends. The CDR3 covers 13 residues. The CDR3 is CAWSAGLAETQYF. In DNA form, the CDR3 reads TGTGCCTGGAGTGCGGGCCTGGCGGAGACCCAGTACTTC.

The V gene is TRBV2, the J gene TRBJ1-1, with D unclear. CDR3 length equals 14 residues. V lost 4 bases and J lost 0, with 9 bases in between. Germline CDR1 SNHLY, CDR2 FYNNEI. The CDR3 here is CASSGRRMNTEAFF. The CDR3 DNA reads as TGTGCCAGCAGTGGACGGAGGATGAACACTGAAGCTTTCTTT.

This clone showed up just once. The J gene is TRBJ2-7, the V gene TRBV11-2, with D perhaps matching TRBD1 or TRBD2 (5 bases each). This CDR3 has 14 amino acids. V shed 4 bases and J shed 2 bases, with 12 bases lying between them. Germline loops: CDR1 SGHAT, CDR2 FQNNGV. DNA for the CDR3: TGTGCCAGCAGCTCGCCTGGGGACCCCTACGAGCAGTACTTC. It is translated as CASSSPGDPYEQYF.

V is TRBV9 and J is TRBJ2-1, with 7 positions matching TRBD2. CDR3 length: 16 residues. CDR1 is SGDLS and CDR2 is YYNGEE in the germline V gene. After removal of 0 bases from V and 5 bases from J, the junction contained 8 bases not matched to a gene. The CDR3 DNA sequence: TGTGCCAGCAGCGTAGGGGGTGGGAGGGCCGACAATGAGCAGTTCTTC. This encodes CASSVGGGRADNEQFF. Full variable domain (remainder filled in from reference TRBV9 and TRBJ2-1): DSGVTQTPKHLITATGQRVTLRCSPRSGDLSVYWYQQSLDQGLQFLIQYYNGEERAKGNILERFSAQQFPDLHSELNLSSLELGDSALYFCASSVGGGRADNEQFFGPGTRLTVL.

This clone was observed once. The V gene is TRBV4-1, the J gene TRBJ2-2; 9 nucleotides line up with TRBD2. V trimming: 5 bases; J trimming: 1 base; junction bases outside the gene matches: 5. The germline CDR1 and CDR2 sequences are MGHRA and YSYEKL. The CDR3 covers 16 residues. The CDR3 spells CASSSGTSLNTGELFF. The CDR3 coding sequence is TGCGCCAGCAGCTCTGGGACTAGCCTGAACACCGGGGAGCTGTTTTTT.

The chain combines TRBV19 with TRBJ2-2; D unclear. Trimming stripped 7 bases from V and 5 bases from J, with 5 bases between. The CDR3 spans 11 residues. Germline lookup yields CDR1 LNHDA and CDR2 SQIVND (reference sequence). CDR3 nucleotides: TGTGCCAGTACCTGGACCGGGGAGCTGTTTTTT. This encodes CASTWTGELFF.

As to this clone: Compared with germline, one end of the junction differs, possibly owing to a read error. The gene calls are TRBV4-3 and TRBJ1-2; D ambiguous. Germline V gene lookup returns CDR1 LGHNA and CDR2 YSLEER. This CDR3 has 15 amino acids. CDR3 sequence reads: CTSSQDWARNYGYTF. For the CDR3, the DNA is TGCACCAGCAGCCAAGATTGGGCCAGGAACTATGGCTACACCTTC.

The chain has TRBV5-4 and TRBJ1-4; 9 bases agree with TRBD1. The CDR3 totals 15 residues. Per the germline V gene, CDR1 is SGHNT and CDR2 is YYREEE (reference sequence). V lost 4 bases, J lost 4 bases, and 5 bases stayed unmatched. DNA of the CDR3: TGTGCCAGCAGCGTGCCGGGACAGGGTAATGAAAAACTGTTTTTT. It specifies CASSVPGQGNEKLFF.

The chain has TRBV6-6 and TRBJ2-7, with TRBD2 matching 7 bases. This CDR3 spans 13 amino acids. Germline V gene lookup returns CDR1 MNHNY and CDR2 SVGAGI (reference sequence). Trimming took 10 bases from V and 6 from J; bases not matched to a gene: 12. The CDR3 nucleotides are TGTGCCACCCTTAACGGGAGGCCATGCGAGCAGTACTTC. It is translated as CATLNGRPCEQYF.

This chain uses TRBV19 with TRBJ1-1; the match to TRBD1 covers 7 bases. This CDR3 is 13 amino acids long. Losses at the gene ends were 1 base for V and 10 bases for J; bases not matched to a gene: 6. In germline, CDR1 is LNHDA, CDR2 SQIVND (reference sequence). The CDR3 loop is CASSIGDRAGAFF. The CDR3 region has the DNA TGTGCCAGTAGTATAGGCGACAGGGCGGGAGCTTTCTTT.

This chain links TRBV7-6 with TRBJ2-1; 12 bases are shared with TRBD2. This CDR3 is built from 16 residues. J lost 8 bases, V lost 1 base, and 6 bases had no gene match. The germline gives CDR1 SGHVS, CDR2 FNYEAQ. The CDR3 reads CASSLGTSGRHDEQFF. Here the CDR3 DNA reads TGTGCCAGCAGCTTAGGTACTAGCGGGAGGCACGATGAGCAGTTCTTC. Using reference TRBV7-6 and TRBJ2-1 for the parts outside the CDR3, the full variable domain is GAGVSQSPRYKVTKRGQDVALRCDPISGHVSLYWYRQALGQGPEFLTYFNYEAQQDKSGLPNDRFSAERPEGSISTLTIQRTEQRDSAMYRCASSLGTSGRHDEQFFGPGTRLTVL.

The chain joins TRBV10-3 to TRBJ2-2, with 12 bases identical to TRBD2. J was trimmed by 5 bases and V by 0 bases; bases with no gene match: 7. This CDR3 is built from 18 residues. Germline CDR1 ENHRY, CDR2 SYGVKD. CDR3 protein: CAISESGPGTSGTGELFF. The CDR3 nucleotides read TGTGCCATCAGTGAGTCGGGCCCGGGGACTAGCGGGACCGGGGAGCTGTTTTTT.

V usage is TRBV5-1 and J usage is TRBJ2-5, with no clear D. Per the germline V gene, CDR1 is SGHRS and CDR2 is YFSETQ. This CDR3 comprises 17 residues. The ends were cut back, 3 bases at V and 0 bases at J, with 18 bases in the middle. The chain's CDR3 is CASSSAILTRYQETQYF. In DNA form, the CDR3 reads TGCGCCAGCAGCTCCGCAATTCTTACCAGGTACCAAGAGACCCAGTACTTC.

J is TRBJ2-2 and V is TRBV10-2, with TRBD2 identical over 7 bases. The V segment lost 3 bases and the J segment 1 base; nucleotides outside the gene matches: 8. CDR1 and CDR2 from the germline V gene are WSHSY and SAAADI. This CDR3 has 17 residues. The CDR3 here is CASSDGAGAQNTGELFF. In DNA form, the CDR3 reads TGCGCCAGCAGTGATGGTGCGGGAGCCCAGAACACCGGGGAGCTGTTTTTT.

The chain uses TRBV11-3 and TRBJ2-1, with 8 bases identical to TRBD2. CDR1 SGHNT and CDR2 YENEEA come from the germline V gene. Trimming took 3 bases from V and 9 from J; bases not matched to a gene: 4. This CDR3 contains 13 residues. The CDR3 coding sequence is TGTGCCAGCAGCTTGCGCGGGAGGCGTGAGCAGTTCTTC. Translating it yields CASSLRGRREQFF.